The source of this T cell receptor (beta chain) is a study of cytomegalovirus exposure and HLA in healthy donors. Points from the study as a whole: CMV antigen specificity was confirmed in vitro for three CMV-associated chains. TCR beta chains numbering under 200 were designated cytomegalovirus-associated.

Of note for this clone: No antigen is known for it.

The repertoire was sequenced with immunoSEQ multiplex PCR; TCRdb's copy has only in-frame clones and lacks some. The repertoire holds fewer than 400,000 clones, 88% seen once, with roughly 0.88% in the top ten. This CDR3 is 13 amino acids long. Trimming left V 3 bases short and J 0 bases short, with 5 bases between. Germline assignment: CDR1 MNHEY and CDR2 SMNVEV (reference sequence). The V gene is TRBV27, the J gene TRBJ1-1; D not certain. The source is a man under 40 in good health and CMV-seronegative. Sequencing was done on a sample of PBMCs. CDR3 bases: TGTGCCAGCAGTTTCTCTCTGAACACTGAAGCTTTCTTT. This codes for CASSFSLNTEAFF.